These 30 T cell receptor beta chains share one sample of origin, sequenced in a study of T cell responses to AZD1222 COVID-19 vaccine. Data came from immunoSEQ multiplex PCR; TCRdb stores just in-frame clones and leaves some out. The sample lists tens of thousands of clones, 90% occurring once. This specimen consisted of peripheral blood, obtained on day 0 of AZD1222 vaccination. These TCRs come from an adult in good health.

The V call is TRBV6-5, the J call TRBJ1-4; D is uncertain. Germline-derived CDR1 and CDR2 are MNHEY and SVGAGI. V lost 0 bases, J lost 7 bases, and 9 bases lay in between. The CDR3 is made up of 14 amino acids. Here the CDR3 reads CASSYSTRIEKLFF. CDR3 nucleotide sequence: TGTGCCAGCAGTTACTCGACACGGATTGAAAAACTGTTTTTT.

The rearrangement joins TRBV7-9 to TRBJ2-3, with 12 bases aligning to TRBD2. V shed 5 bases, J shed 0 bases, and the junction held 12 bases outside the gene matches. CDR1 SEHNR and CDR2 FQNEAQ come from the germline V gene (reference sequence). The CDR3 length is 19 residues. In nucleotides, the CDR3 is TGTGCCAGCAGCGATAGAACTAGCGGGGGGATGACTAGCACAGATACGCAGTATTTT. The encoded protein is CASSDRTSGGMTSTDTQYF.

The J gene is TRBJ2-1, the V gene TRBV2, with D possibly matching TRBD2 (6 bases). Trimming removed 1 base at V and 0 bases at J, with 16 bases between. The length of the CDR3 is 18 residues. The germline V gene encodes CDR1 SNHLY and CDR2 FYNNEI. The CDR3 reads CASSEVGVRGSSYNEQFF. Written as DNA, the CDR3 is TGTGCCAGCAGTGAAGTTGGGGTGCGGGGAAGCTCCTACAATGAGCAGTTCTTC.

The V call is TRBV7-9, the J call TRBJ2-7; D is tentatively TRBD1 or TRBD2 (5 bases each). V lost 3 bases to trimming and J lost 5 bases, with 8 bases between them. The V gene's germline CDR1 is SEHNR and CDR2 FQNEAQ (reference sequence). This CDR3 spans 12 amino acids. The CDR3 region has the DNA TGTGCCAGCAGCTTTGAGGGGAACGAGCAGTACTTC. Translation: CASSFEGNEQYF.

The chain has TRBV7-3 and TRBJ2-1, with 10 bases that match TRBD1. Looked up from germline, CDR1 is SGHTA and CDR2 is FQGTGA. Trimming took 5 bases from V and 8 from J; bases not matched to a gene: 6. This CDR3 region has 14 residues. The CDR3 is CASSRDRGLYEQFF. The CDR3 region has the DNA TGTGCCAGCAGCCGGGACAGGGGCTTGTATGAGCAGTTCTTC.

The chain is built from TRBV28 and TRBJ1-5, with D unclear. Trimming left V 1 base short and J 4 bases short, with 17 bases between. This CDR3 is built from 17 residues. The germline CDR1 and CDR2 sequences are MDHEN and SYDVKM. CDR3 in amino acids: CASSLLNPSRTNQPQHF. The CDR3 region has the DNA TGTGCCAGCAGTTTATTAAATCCCTCACGGACGAATCAGCCCCAGCATTTT.

The chain uses TRBV5-4 and TRBJ2-1, with TRBD2 matching 8 bases. This CDR3 comprises 15 residues. Germline-derived CDR1 and CDR2 are SGHNT and YYREEE (reference sequence). V was pared by 4 bases and J by 4 bases, with 7 bases of the junction left unmatched. The CDR3 is CASSPLAGNYNEQFF. The CDR3 DNA is TGTGCCAGCAGCCCCTTAGCGGGGAATTACAATGAGCAGTTCTTC.

CDR3 DNA sequence: TGTGCCAGCAGCTTGGTCAGCACCGGGGAGCTGTTTTTT. Its translation is CASSLVSTGELFF. The chain uses TRBV7-3 and TRBJ2-2, with D unclear. V lost 3 bases and J 4 bases, leaving 6 bases between the germline ends. The CDR3 is made up of 13 amino acids. Per germline, CDR1 SGHTA and CDR2 FQGTGA.

This rearrangement joins TRBV7-2 to TRBJ2-5, with D perhaps matching TRBD1 (6 bases). CDR3 length: 13 amino acids. V was shortened by 5 bases and J by 5 bases, with 12 bases between the two germline ends. Germline CDR1 and CDR2: SGHTA and FQGNSA. The CDR3 nucleotides are TGTGCCAGCAGCGTACAGGGAATCGAGACCCAGTACTTC. Its translation is CASSVQGIETQYF.

The chain joins TRBV5-6 to TRBJ1-2, with 9 bases aligning to TRBD1. Germline V gene lookup returns CDR1 SGHDT and CDR2 YYEEEE. V shed 4 bases and J 4 bases; nucleotides not matched to a gene: 8. The CDR3 has 15 residues. The CDR3, as DNA: TGTGCCAGCAGCGTAGACAGGGGGGCGTCCTATGGCTACACCTTC. Translated, it gives CASSVDRGASYGYTF. Complete variable domain (other parts from reference TRBV5-6 and TRBJ1-2): DAGVTQSPTHLIKTRGQQVTLRCSPKSGHDTVSWYQQALGQGPQFIFQYYEEEERQRGNFPDRFSGHQFPNYSSELNVNALLLGDSALYLCASSVDRGASYGYTFGSGTRLTVV.

The gene calls are TRBV20-1 and TRBJ1-2; D uncertain. Trimming removed 8 bases from V and 4 bases from J, with 11 bases in between. This CDR3 spans 11 amino acids. The germline gives CDR1 DFQATT, CDR2 SNEGSKA (reference sequence). For the CDR3, the DNA is TGCAGTCGTACCGACGCCTATGGCTACACCTTC. Its translation is CSRTDAYGYTF.

The chain employs TRBV2 and TRBJ1-1; no reliable D call. The CDR3 loop spans 17 amino acids. The germline CDR1 and CDR2 sequences are SNHLY and FYNNEI. V dropped 0 bases and J dropped 4 bases, with 18 bases sitting between them. The CDR3: CASSEANGPGFVTEAFF. The CDR3 bases are TGTGCCAGCAGTGAAGCAAATGGACCGGGTTTCGTCACTGAAGCTTTCTTT.

The chain is built from TRBV19 and TRBJ2-6, with 7 bases matching TRBD1. There are 18 residues in the CDR3. Germline values: CDR1 LNHDA, CDR2 SQIVND (reference sequence). V was pared by 5 bases and J by 0 bases, with 10 bases of the junction left unmatched. The CDR3 DNA sequence: TGTGCCAGTAGTTCTACCCTGGGACAGTCCTCTGGGGCCAACGTCCTGACTTTC. Translating gives CASSSTLGQSSGANVLTF.

The chain is built from TRBV29-1 and TRBJ2-7; 8 bases are a match to TRBD2. V was clipped by 3 bases and J by 4 bases; unmatched bases: 11. Germline V gene sequence: CDR1 SQVTM, CDR2 ANQGSEA. This CDR3 is 15 amino acids long. The chain's CDR3 is CSVEYPGGGRYEQYF. CDR3 nucleotides: TGCAGCGTTGAGTACCCGGGGGGGGGCAGGTACGAGCAGTACTTC.

This chain links TRBV18 with TRBJ2-3; 12 nucleotides match TRBD2. The CDR3 is made up of 16 amino acids. Trimming took 4 bases from V and 2 from J; bases not matched to a gene: 4. Germline-derived CDR1 and CDR2 are KGHSH and LQKENI. CDR3 DNA: TGTGCCAGCTCACACCGACTAGCGGGAGACACAGATACGCAGTATTTT. Its protein is CASSHRLAGDTDTQYF.

The chain is built from TRBV6-5 and TRBJ2-5; a weak D match, TRBD2 (5 bases). CDR1 is MNHEY, CDR2 SVGAGI, per germline. The CDR3 extends over 13 amino acids. V lost 6 bases to trimming and J lost 1 base, with 9 bases between them. CDR3 DNA sequence: TGTGCCAGCAGACCGGGATTCCAAGAGACCCAGTACTTC. Its translation: CASRPGFQETQYF.

The table lists this clone with a few counts. The chain is built from TRBV4-2 and TRBJ2-3; D gene ambiguous. The CDR3 loop spans 14 amino acids. Germline CDR1 is LGHNA and CDR2 is YNFKEQ. The germline V and J ends were trimmed by 4 bases and 1 base, with 9 bases remaining between them. The CDR3 sequence: CASSPPDGTDTQYF. The CDR3 DNA is TGTGCCAGCAGCCCCCCGGATGGCACAGATACGCAGTATTTT.

This sequence joins TRBV12-3 or TRBV12-4 and TRBJ1-2; D is perhaps TRBD1 (6 bases). The CDR3 runs to 13 residues. Between the trimmed V and J ends, which lost 2 bases and 8 bases, there was a span of 12 bases. The CDR3 loop reads CASSLSGARGYTF. The CDR3 coding sequence is TGTGCCAGCAGTTTATCGGGGGCACGAGGCTACACCTTC.

This chain links TRBV11-3 with TRBJ2-3; 7 bases agree with TRBD1. CDR1 SGHNT and CDR2 YENEEA come from the germline V gene. The CDR3 extends over 15 amino acids. V was clipped by 5 bases and J by 2 bases; unmatched bases: 7. The CDR3 DNA reads TGTGCCAGCAGCCCAGTAGGGGGCCCCACAGATACGCAGTATTTT. Translating it yields CASSPVGGPTDTQYF.

V gene TRBV19 combines with J gene TRBJ1-2; D ambiguous. Deletions cut 5 bases from V and 8 bases from J, with 12 bases between. The CDR3 is 12 amino acids. Germline lookup yields CDR1 LNHDA and CDR2 SQIVND (reference sequence). The CDR3 nucleotides are TGTGCCAGTAGTGTCGCAAAGGGCGGCTACACCTTC. Amino acids: CASSVAKGGYTF. The variable domain in full, with the rest retrieved from reference TRBV19 and TRBJ1-2, is DGGITQSPKYLFRKEGQNVTLSCEQNLNHDAMYWYRQDPGQGLRLIYYSQIVNDFQKGDIAEGYSVSREKKESFPLTVTSAQKNPTAFYLCASSVAKGGYTFGSGTRLTVV.

The chain couples TRBV7-2 to TRBJ2-3, with TRBD1 matching over 8 bases. Germline loops: CDR1 SGHTA, CDR2 FQGNSA. The CDR3 runs 15 residues. J gave up 3 bases and V 2 bases, and 4 bases lay outside the gene matches. The CDR3 DNA reads TGTGCCAGCAGCTTACAGGGGGCCGTGACAGATACGCAGTATTTT. It yields the protein CASSLQGAVTDTQYF.

The genes are TRBV28 and TRBJ1-6, with 7 bases matching TRBD1. The CDR3 covers 18 residues. CDR1 MDHEN and CDR2 SYDVKM come from the germline V gene. J was trimmed by 7 bases and V by 3 bases; bases with no gene match: 15. The DNA of the CDR3 is TGTGCCAGCAGTTTCCCGCTAATACAGGGGAGTTGGAATTCACCCCTCCACTTT. This codes for CASSFPLIQGSWNSPLHF.

V is TRBV7-8 and J is TRBJ1-5, with D perhaps TRBD1 (6 bases). The CDR3 runs 15 residues. Germline CDR1 reads SGHVS; CDR2 reads FQNEAQ. The germline V and J ends were trimmed by 6 bases and 0 bases, with 12 bases remaining between them. The CDR3 here is CASRTGGFSNQPQHF. The DNA for the CDR3 is TGTGCCAGCAGGACAGGAGGATTTAGCAATCAGCCCCAGCATTTT. Supplemented by reference TRBV7-8 and TRBJ1-5, the full variable domain reads GAGVSQSPRYKVAKRGQDVALRCDPISGHVSLFWYQQALGQGPEFLTYFQNEAQLDKSGLPSDRFFAERPEGSVSTLKIQRTQQEDSAVYLCASRTGGFSNQPQHFGDGTRLSIL.

This chain connects TRBV30 to TRBJ1-1, with TRBD1 identical over 7 bases. CDR3 length: 13 amino acids. V shed 4 bases, J shed 8 bases, and the junction held 10 bases outside the gene matches. Germline loops: CDR1 GTSNPN, CDR2 SVGIG (reference sequence). CDR3 sequence reads: CAWTPTGQVEAFF. The CDR3 region has the DNA TGTGCCTGGACTCCTACAGGACAGGTGGAAGCTTTCTTT.

The chain couples TRBV27 to TRBJ2-7; 12 bases are a match to TRBD2. The V gene end was trimmed by 3 bases and the J gene end by 2 bases; junction bases not matched to a gene: 2. CDR1 and CDR2 (germline): MNHEY, SMNVEV (reference sequence). The CDR3 spans 15 residues. CDR3 region: CASSFRLAGAYEQYF. For the CDR3, the DNA is TGTGCCAGCAGTTTCCGACTAGCGGGGGCCTACGAGCAGTACTTC.

The rearrangement uses TRBV6-1 and TRBJ1-4; perhaps TRBD1 as D (5 bases). The V gene lost 0 bases and the J gene lost 0 bases, with 14 bases spanning the gap. Looked up from germline, CDR1 is MNHNS and CDR2 is SASEGT. The CDR3 sequence is 18 residues long. In DNA form, the CDR3 reads TGTGCCAGCAGTGAAGCGCTTCCGACAGCCACAACTAATGAAAAACTGTTTTTT. Residues: CASSEALPTATTNEKLFF.

In this sample, this clone turned up once. The rearrangement joins TRBV6-4 to TRBJ1-6; TRBD1 is a possible D gene (5 bases). Deletions cut 3 bases from V and 5 bases from J, with 5 bases between. The CDR3 extends over 13 amino acids. CDR1 and CDR2 (germline): MRHNA, SNTAGT. The CDR3 bases are TGTGCCAGCAGTGAAGGGGATAATTCACCCCTCCACTTT. Its protein is CASSEGDNSPLHF.

This chain uses TRBV27 with TRBJ1-6; D unclear. Germline-derived CDR1 and CDR2 are MNHEY and SMNVEV (reference sequence). V was pared by 2 bases and J by 7 bases, with 9 bases between. The CDR3 loop spans 14 amino acids. As DNA, the CDR3 is TGTGCCAGCAGTTTAATGGAGCGAAATTCACCCCTCCACTTT. This codes for CASSLMERNSPLHF.

V gene TRBV7-2 combines with J gene TRBJ1-2; TRBD1 matches 10 bases. Germline CDR1 is SGHTA and CDR2 is FQGNSA. This CDR3 is 14 amino acids long. The V segment lost 6 bases and the J segment 6 bases; nucleotides outside the gene matches: 7. The CDR3 coding sequence is TGTGCCAGCAGGACTGGGACAGGGGTTGATGGCTACACCTTC. Residues: CASRTGTGVDGYTF. Filled out from reference TRBV7-2 and TRBJ1-2, the complete variable domain reads GAGVSQSPSNKVTEKGKDVELRCDPISGHTALYWYRQSLGQGLEFLIYFQGNSAPDKSGLPSDRFSAERTGGSVSTLTIQRTQQEDSAVYLCASRTGTGVDGYTFGSGTRLTVV.

The V and J genes are TRBV10-3 and TRBJ1-5; D unclear. In germline, CDR1 is ENHRY, CDR2 SYGVKD. The CDR3 contains 14 residues. Trimming stripped 0 bases from V and 7 bases from J, with 10 bases between. The CDR3 nucleotides read TGTGCCATCAGTGAGTCGAACGGCATCCAGCCCCAGCATTTT. This translates into CAISESNGIQPQHF.